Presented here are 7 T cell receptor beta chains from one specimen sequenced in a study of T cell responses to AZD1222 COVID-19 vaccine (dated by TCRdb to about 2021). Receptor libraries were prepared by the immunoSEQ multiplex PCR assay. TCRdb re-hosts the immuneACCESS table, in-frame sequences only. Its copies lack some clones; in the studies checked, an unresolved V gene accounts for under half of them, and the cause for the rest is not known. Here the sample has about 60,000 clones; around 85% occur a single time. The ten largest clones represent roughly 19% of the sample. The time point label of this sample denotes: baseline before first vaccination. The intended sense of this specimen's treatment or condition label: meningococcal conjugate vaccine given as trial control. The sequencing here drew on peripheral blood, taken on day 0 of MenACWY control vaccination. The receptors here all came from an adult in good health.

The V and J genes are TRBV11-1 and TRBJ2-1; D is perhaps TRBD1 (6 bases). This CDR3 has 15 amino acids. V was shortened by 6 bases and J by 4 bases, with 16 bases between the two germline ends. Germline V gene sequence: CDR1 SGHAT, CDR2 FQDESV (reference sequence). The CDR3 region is CASRYRQAGYNEQFF. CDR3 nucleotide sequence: TGTGCCAGCAGATATCGACAGGCCGGTTACAATGAGCAGTTCTTC.

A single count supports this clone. CDR3 sequence reads: CASSTPGQEYQETQYF. CDR3 nucleotides: TGTGCCAGCAGCACACCGGGACAGGAGTACCAAGAGACCCAGTACTTC. V and J are TRBV7-8 and TRBJ2-5; TRBD1 matches 8 bases. The CDR3 is 16 residues long. The germline gives CDR1 SGHVS, CDR2 FQNEAQ. V trimming: 5 bases; J trimming: 0 bases; junction bases outside the gene matches: 8.

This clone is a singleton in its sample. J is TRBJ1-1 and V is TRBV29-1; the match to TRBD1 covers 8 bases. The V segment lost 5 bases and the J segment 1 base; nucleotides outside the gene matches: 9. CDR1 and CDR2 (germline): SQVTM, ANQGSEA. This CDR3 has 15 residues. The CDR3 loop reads CSVWATGVRNTEAFF. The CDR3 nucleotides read TGCAGCGTTTGGGCGACAGGGGTCAGGAACACTGAAGCTTTCTTT. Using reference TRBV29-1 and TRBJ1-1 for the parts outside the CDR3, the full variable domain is SAVISQKPSRDICQRGTSLTIQCQVDSQVTMMFWYRQQPGQSLTLIATANQGSEATYESGFVIDKFPISRPNLTFSTLTVSNMSPEDSSIYLCSVWATGVRNTEAFFGQGTRLTVV.

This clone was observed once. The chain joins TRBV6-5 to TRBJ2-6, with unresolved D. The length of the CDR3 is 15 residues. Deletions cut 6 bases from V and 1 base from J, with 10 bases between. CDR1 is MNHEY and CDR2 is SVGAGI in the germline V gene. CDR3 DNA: TGTGCCAGCAGGCCCCTAGATTCTGGGGCCAACGTCCTGACTTTC. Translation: CASRPLDSGANVLTF.

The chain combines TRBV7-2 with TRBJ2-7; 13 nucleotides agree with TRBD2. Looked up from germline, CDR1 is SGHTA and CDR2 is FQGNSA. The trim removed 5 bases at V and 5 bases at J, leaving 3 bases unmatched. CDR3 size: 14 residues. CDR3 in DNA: TGTGCCAGCAGCCATGGGACTAGCGGGAACGAGCAGTACTTC. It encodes CASSHGTSGNEQYF.

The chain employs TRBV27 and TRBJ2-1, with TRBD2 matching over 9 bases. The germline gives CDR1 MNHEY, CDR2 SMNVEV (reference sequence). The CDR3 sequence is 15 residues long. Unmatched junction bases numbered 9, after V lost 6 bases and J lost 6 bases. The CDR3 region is CASSIPGLAFNEQFF. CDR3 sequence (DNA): TGTGCCAGCAGCATACCGGGACTAGCTTTCAATGAGCAGTTCTTC.

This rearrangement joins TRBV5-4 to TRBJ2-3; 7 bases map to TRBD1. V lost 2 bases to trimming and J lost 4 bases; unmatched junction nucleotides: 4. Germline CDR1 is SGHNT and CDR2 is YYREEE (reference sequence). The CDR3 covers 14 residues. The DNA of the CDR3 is TGTGCCAGCAGCTTACTTACAGGGGCAGATACGCAGTATTTT. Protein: CASSLLTGADTQYF.